Detailed here is one TCR beta chain. The CDR3 has 15 amino acids. V was cut by 5 bases and J by 1 base, with 12 bases left in between. Germline V lookup: CDR1 SGHTA, CDR2 FQGNSA. The data were taken from a study of T-cell reconstitution after alpha-beta-depleted transplantation in children. Preparation of the TCRbeta library was carried out with unique molecular identifiers. From the PCR reads, TCRdb called clonotypes with MiXCR, one entry per CDR3 protein. The table includes around 680,000 distinct CDR3 sequences, around 16% detected once. The source is a human donor who donated a stem cell graft to a child with acute myeloid leukemia. Sequencing was performed on PBMCs from the stem cell graft donor, taken from the stem cell graft. The V gene is TRBV7-2, the J gene TRBJ2-4; D remains ambiguous. The CDR3 spells CASSPGLWAKNIQYF. CDR3 in DNA: TGTGCCAGCAGCCCCGGATTATGGGCCAAAAACATTCAGTACTTC.